Below, one TCR beta chain is given with its context. This clonotype was seen ten or more times. No base quality values were provided; no much bigger clone lies one nucleotide off. The data originate from a study of T cells after yellow fever vaccination (dated by TCRdb to about 2019). About the study as a whole: Using CD3, CD45RA, CCR7 and CD95 staining, memory subsets (EM, EMRA, CM and Tscm) were sorted on a BD FACS Aria III. The SMART-Seq v4 Ultra Low Input RNA kit was used to prepare libraries from fractions with low cell numbers. Bulk TCR alpha and beta repertoires were sequenced longitudinally to track T-cell clones before and after primary and booster YFV17D yellow fever vaccination. Two healthy male donors, one aged 18 to 29 and one aged 30 to 40 years, made up the cohort. Blood was collected at multiple timepoints before and after primary and secondary immunization, and bulk PBMC replicates and cell subsets were isolated. Memory subsets were sorted on days 0, 15 and 45 and at 18 months following primary vaccination, and on days 0, 15 and 45 following the 30-year booster. What the research found in general, with its limitations: Most clones expanded after primary vaccination were re-detected after the booster (almost 97% of CD4 and around 88% of CD8), suggesting broad memory maintenance. A small fraction of clonotypes showed up in both the CD4 and CD8 compartments, probably as a result of convergent recombination. Because the study included only a couple of donors, the extent to which the findings can be generalized is limited. Because abundant contaminating clonotypes from the bulk population could be contained in FACS-sorted repertoires, computational filtering was required. The secondary T-cell response was weaker than the primary response but faster, peaking on day 5 instead of day 15. In the sorted memory subsets on day 0, nearly all of the vaccine-responding clonotypes fell below detection.

The treatment or condition label for this specimen denotes: live attenuated yellow fever vaccine strain. A standard Ficoll-Paque protocol was used to isolate PBMCs from peripheral blood. The RNeasy Micro Kit was used to extract RNA from sorted memory subsets. From the germline V gene, CDR1 is MRHNA and CDR2 is SNTAGT. Taken from cysteine to phenylalanine, the CDR3 has 19 residues. Of all the DNA, just the CDR3 is kept, 57 bases in frame from base 1. From V the trimming removes 0 bases and from J it removes 0 bases, while the gene matches leave 9 bases of the junction unaccounted for. Sequencing instrument: Illumina NovaSeq 6000. TCR cDNA was made using 5'RACE template switching, a step that added a universal primer site and unique molecular identifiers. cDNA synthesis was primed from both the TCR alpha and TCR beta constant segments. Two PCR steps were used to amplify libraries, with sample barcodes and sequencing adapters being added in the second step. Sequencing of libraries was performed on Illumina HiSeq 2500 (2x100 bp) or NovaSeq (2x150 bp). The authors processed their data as follows. Demultiplexing of reads and collapsing into UMI consensus sequences were performed with MIGEC, and V(D)J alignment was carried out with MiXCR. Vaccine-responding clonotypes were defined with edgeR using replicate PBMC samples, requiring FDR below 0.01 and a log2 fold change above 5 up to day 15. Bulk clonotypes were assigned CD4 or CD8 identity according to which sequenced CD4 or CD8 repertoire held them at higher abundance. To estimate the distribution of each clone across memory phenotypes, clonotype frequencies in memory subsets were weighted by FACS-sorted cell numbers. TCRdb cleaned the public reads at Q25 with fastp, built clones with MiXCR and kept in-frame beta chains. When rows share a CDR3 protein, they turn into one entry using the most common DNA and genes. TCRdb, not the authors, supplied the V and J calls. This sample gives around 25,000 distinct CDR3 sequences in total; roughly 4.5% of them show up just once. Clones ranked in the top ten supply around two fifths of the sample.

This material consisted of PBMCs, either bulk or a sorted T-cell subset (CD4+, CD8+, memory, or dextramer-sorted; not recorded which), taken on the day of the yellow fever booster vaccination. This receptor was obtained from a man aged 18 to 30 who received the YFV17D yellow fever vaccine. The V gene is TRBV6-4 and the J gene is TRBJ1-4, and TRBD1 matches 8 of the central bases. The DNA is as follows: TGTGCCAGCAGTGACTCTTGGACAGGGTGGTCCGCAACTAATGAAAAACTGTTTTTT. This encodes CASSDSWTGWSATNEKLFF.